This T cell receptor (beta chain) is from a study of long-term antiretroviral therapy in people with HIV (dated 2022 in TCRdb). For the wider study: The earliest samples were collected about a decade before the 2015 WHO recommendation for immediate ART, when ART was typically delayed until CD4 counts fell. A retrospective serial study tested whether changes in peripheral blood TRB repertoire composition and diversity were associated with ART initiation and durable HIV suppression. A total of 150 to 200 cryopreserved PBMC samples were contributed to the cohort by 30 adults with confirmed HIV infection, with samples collected serially over a mean of approximately six years (range 1-12). Eleven of the 30 participants with HIV were female. No cross-contamination during QIAcube processing was seen in test extractions of a monoclonal T-cell line run alongside 30 to 35 polyclonal samples.

In the germline V gene (reference sequence), CDR1 corresponds to SEHNR and CDR2 to FQNEAQ. Trimming at the junction amounts to 2 bases on V and 9 bases on J, and the germline ends lie 26 bases apart. The cysteine opens and the phenylalanine closes a CDR3 of 18 amino acids. CDR3 DNA only is kept here, 54 bases in frame from base 1. The immunoSEQ hsTCRB v3.0 assay was used at survey level resolution to sequence the TRB variable region. The target sequencing depth for TRB was about 40,000-55,000 T-cell genomes per sample. Pooled TRB libraries were sequenced on an Illumina MiSeq with a v3 150-cycle kit. Regarding the original processing steps: Repertoire analysis was performed in R inside a reproducible Nextflow workflow that covered QC, data transformation and analysis. LymphoSeq2, an R package for exploring AIRR-Seq data, was used to implement custom analyses. A few samples that yielded fewer than 5000 total TRB sequences were excluded, so that approximately 200 HIV repertoires were analyzed. Of the roughly 180 retained HIV repertoires, approximately 60 were collected before and around 130 after ART initiation. Each repertoire was downsampled to 5000 TRB nucleotide sequences, and summary statistics were averaged across 100 downsampling iterations. TRB sequences were retained for analysis only if CDR3 regions of at least seven amino acids were present. Diversity was assessed using a clonality score derived from Shannon entropy and using the Gini coefficient. In the repertoire networks, any two of the top 5000 CDR3 amino acid sequences were connected whenever the two sequences differed by an edit distance of one. GLIPH2 predicted antigen specificity groups and MHC restriction for TRB CDR3 amino acid sequences. To flag known associations with CMV, EBV, HIV or tissue antigens, CDR3 amino acid sequences were compared against VDJdb and McPAS-TCR. Pre-ART, post-ART and control groups were compared with Wilcoxon signed-rank tests and Holm-Bonferroni correction. What TCRdb holds here is the immuneACCESS table cut down to in-frame rearrangements. Part of the clones is not present; checked against another copy, under half of the missing clones reflect an unresolved V gene, and the others are unexplained. D and trimming were read from the DNA, whereas the V and J calls and clone size are those reported in that table. Within this sample are more than 15,000 clones, with 75% to 85% of them counted one time only. Of the sample, about 8.2% is held by the ten largest clones.

To be included, a participant needed at least one PBMC sample from before ART initiation plus at least two post-ART samples. Treatment was received in the United States of America by all participants with HIV. Cryopreserved samples of about 0.9-11 million PBMC were thawed and washed before DNA extraction. At the time of the earliest PBMC sample, participants with HIV were aged between about 20 and 54 years. PBMC samples were contributed by each participant from 1-4 timepoints before ART initiation and 2-8 timepoints after ART initiation, with a median of 7 samples. Serial HIV viral load, CD4+ T-cell count, ART history and demographic data were obtained for every participant. A Qiagen kit on a QIAcube was used to extract genomic DNA from unsorted PBMC, with samples processed in batches of 12. Concerning this clone: It has no known antigen specificity. No per-base quality is available; no much larger clone lies one base away.

Paper-wide results and their limitations: Unsorted PBMC were profiled instead of sorted CD4+ and CD8+ T cells because pre-ART samples had limited cell numbers. The samples span the years 2004 to 2017, and the ART regimens used may be less effective than current regimens. Compared with controls, HIV repertoires had narrower CDR3 length ranges, and the network structure pointed to an antigen-experienced repertoire that shifted only slightly toward naive after ART. Inferences about post-ART repertoire changes are limited because no data were available on ART adherence, viral resistance or therapy changes. At every time point, the repertoire was dominated by expanded TRB clones first identified before ART initiation, although this dominance fluctuated and, in many PLHIV, declined after ART. Because PBMC availability was limited, only the TCR beta chain was sequenced, with no alpha chain pairing. ART initiation was associated with a significant increase in TRB diversity, but diversity stayed significantly below transplant donor controls even after long-term ART.

Sequences were derived from unsorted PBMCs, sampled 0.3 years after starting antiretroviral therapy. This clonotype was obtained from a man younger than 30 with HIV. Recombination linked TRBV7-9 to TRBJ2-1, with the D call perhaps TRBD1 or TRBD2, as 6 bases match in each case. The base sequence is TGTGCCAGCAGCTTATCCGGGGGCGGCCCCGCCCCTACAGGTGAGCAGTTCTTC. This encodes CASSLSGGGPAPTGEQFF.